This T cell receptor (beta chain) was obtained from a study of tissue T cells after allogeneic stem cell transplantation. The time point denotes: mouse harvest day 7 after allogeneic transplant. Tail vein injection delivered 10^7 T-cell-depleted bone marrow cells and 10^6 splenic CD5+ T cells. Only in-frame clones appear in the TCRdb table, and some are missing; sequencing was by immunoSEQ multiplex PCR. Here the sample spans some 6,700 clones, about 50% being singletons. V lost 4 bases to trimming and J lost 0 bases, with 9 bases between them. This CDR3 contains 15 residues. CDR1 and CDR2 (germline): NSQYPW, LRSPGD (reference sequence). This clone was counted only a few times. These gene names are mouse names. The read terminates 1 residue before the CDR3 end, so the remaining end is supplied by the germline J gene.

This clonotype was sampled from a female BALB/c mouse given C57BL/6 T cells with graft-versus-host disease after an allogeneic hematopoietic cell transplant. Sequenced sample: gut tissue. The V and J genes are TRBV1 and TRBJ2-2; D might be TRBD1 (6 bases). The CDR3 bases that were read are TGCACCTGCAGTGGAGACAGGACAAACACCGGGCAGCTCTAC. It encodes CTCSGDRTNTGQLY. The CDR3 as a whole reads CTCSGDRTNTGQLYF.